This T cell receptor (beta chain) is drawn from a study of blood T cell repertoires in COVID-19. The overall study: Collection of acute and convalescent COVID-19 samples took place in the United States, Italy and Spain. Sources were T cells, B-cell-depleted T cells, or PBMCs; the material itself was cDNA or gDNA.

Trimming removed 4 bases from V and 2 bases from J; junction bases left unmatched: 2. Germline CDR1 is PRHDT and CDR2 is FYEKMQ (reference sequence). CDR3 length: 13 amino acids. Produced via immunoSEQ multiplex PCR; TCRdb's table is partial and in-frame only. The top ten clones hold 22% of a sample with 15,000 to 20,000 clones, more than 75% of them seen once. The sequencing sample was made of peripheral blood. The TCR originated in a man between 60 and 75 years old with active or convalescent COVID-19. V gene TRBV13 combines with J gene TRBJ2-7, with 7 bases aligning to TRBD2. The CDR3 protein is CASSSGLAYEQYF. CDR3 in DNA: TGTGCCAGCAGCTCCGGACTAGCCTACGAGCAGTACTTC.